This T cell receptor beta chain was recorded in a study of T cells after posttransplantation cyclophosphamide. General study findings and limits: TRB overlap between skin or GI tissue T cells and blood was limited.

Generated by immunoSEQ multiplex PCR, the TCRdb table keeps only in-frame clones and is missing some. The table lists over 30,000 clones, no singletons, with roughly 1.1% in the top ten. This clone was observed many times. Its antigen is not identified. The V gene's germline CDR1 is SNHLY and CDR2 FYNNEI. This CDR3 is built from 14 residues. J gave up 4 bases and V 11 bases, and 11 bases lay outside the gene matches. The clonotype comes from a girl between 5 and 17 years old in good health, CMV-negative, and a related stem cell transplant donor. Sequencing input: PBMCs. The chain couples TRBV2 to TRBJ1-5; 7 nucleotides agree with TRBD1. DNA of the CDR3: TGTGCCCGGTCCGGGACAGCAATTAATCAGCCCCAGCATTTT. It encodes CARSGTAINQPQHF.